These 29 T cell receptor beta chains originate from one sample sequenced in a study of T cells in women clearing cervical HPV infection. Clones were read by immunoSEQ multiplex PCR, and TCRdb kept only the in-frame ones, dropping some. This sample contains roughly 30,000 clones. Sequenced material: blood buffy coat. The receptors come from a woman between 18 and 70 years old with a cervical HPV16 infection that either progressed to CIN3+ or cleared (not recorded which).

Turning to this clone: The CDR3 end is not reached by the read, which stops 3 residues before it; the germline J gene fills it in. The chain uses TRBV30 and TRBJ1-1; weak D call: TRBD1 (6 bases). Germline V lookup: CDR1 GTSNPN, CDR2 SVGIG (reference sequence). This CDR3 contains 13 residues. Trimming removed 3 bases at V and 6 bases at J, with 14 bases between. Incomplete CDR3 DNA: TGTGCCTGGAGAGATACAGGGCTTGCTGAA. Its protein product is CAWRDTGLAE. The full CDR3 reads CAWRDTGLAEAFF. Together with reference TRBV30 and TRBJ1-1, the CDR3 gives the full variable domain: SQTIHQWPATLVQPVGSPLSLECTVEGTSNPNLYWYRQAAGRGLQLLFYSVGIGQISSEVPQNLSASRPQDRQFILSSKKLLLSDSGFYLCAWRDTGLAEAFFGQGTRLTVV.

Notes on this clone: The observed sequence ends 3 residues before the CDR3 terminus, with the missing tail filled in from the germline J gene. V is TRBV2 and J is TRBJ2-7; possibly TRBD2 for D (5 bases). The CDR3 spans 12 residues. Germline V CDR1 and CDR2: SNHLY, FYNNEI. The ends were cut back, 6 bases at V and 6 bases at J, with 12 bases in the middle. CDR3 loop: CASRDLRGEQYF. The DNA read from the CDR3 is TGTGCCAGCAGGGACCTCCGGGGCGAG.

Note on this clone: From the germline J gene comes the end of the CDR3, since the read stops 3 residues before it. The gene calls are TRBV19 and TRBJ1-2; D may be TRBD1 (6 bases). With 5 bases removed from V and 0 bases from J, the gap between germline ends came to 19 bases. The CDR3 has 17 residues. CDR1 is LNHDA and CDR2 is SQIVND in the germline V gene (reference sequence). The part of the CDR3 DNA that was read is TGTGCCAGTAGTTATCACCCCCCCGGACAGTCTAACTATGGC. Translating it yields CASSYHPPGQSNYG. The CDR3 as a whole reads CASSYHPPGQSNYGYTF.

Worth noting for this clone: The sequence runs out 3 residues before the end of the CDR3; the remainder is reconstructed from the germline J gene. The genes are TRBV19 and TRBJ1-6; no reliable D call. CDR3 length: 12 residues. Germline lookup yields CDR1 LNHDA and CDR2 SQIVND (reference sequence). V lost 6 bases, J lost 7 bases, and 7 bases lay in between. Incomplete CDR3 DNA: TGTGCCAGTAGGGTAAGGAATTCACCC. It is translated as CASRVRNSP. The whole CDR3 protein reads CASRVRNSPLHF.

Comment on this clone: The observed sequence ends 3 residues before the CDR3 terminus, with the missing tail filled in from the germline J gene. The J gene is TRBJ2-2, the V gene TRBV20-1; no clear D gene. This CDR3 is built from 15 residues. The germline V gene encodes CDR1 DFQATT and CDR2 SNEGSKA (reference sequence). The CDR3 is CSAGPAGATNEKLFF. Incomplete CDR3 DNA: TGCAGTGCAGGTCCGGCCGGAGCAACTAATGAAAAG.

Remarks on this clone: The read comes to an end 3 residues before the CDR3 does, leaving the germline J gene to fill in the end. The J gene is TRBJ2-1, the V gene TRBV10-2, with 10 bases lining up with TRBD2. Germline V gives CDR1 WSHSY, CDR2 SAAADI. Trimming at V came to 6 bases and at J to 5 bases, leaving 13 bases not matched to a gene. This CDR3 is 17 amino acids long. The covered CDR3 bases are TGCGCCAGCAGCGATCCATTGGGGACTAGCGTGGACAATGAG. Protein sequence: CASSDPLGTSVDNE. The full CDR3 protein reads CASSDPLGTSVDNEQFF.

Points on this clone: Coverage ceases 3 residues before the CDR3 finishes, and the germline J gene fills in the end. V is TRBV20-1 and J is TRBJ1-2; tentatively, D is TRBD1 (6 bases). Germline assignment: CDR1 DFQATT and CDR2 SNEGSKA (reference sequence). V dropped 5 bases and J dropped 7 bases, with 17 bases sitting between them. This CDR3 has 13 residues. CDR3 DNA, as far as it was read: TGCAGTGCTCGGGCGGGGGGGGGCGGTGGC. Translating it yields CSARAGGGGG. In full, the CDR3 is CSARAGGGGGYTF.

The CDR3 is CASSPRLNGQYF. The CDR3 bases that were read are TGTGCCAGCTCACCAAGACTCAATGGT. The rearrangement links TRBV18 to TRBJ2-4, with unresolved D. Sequencing ends 3 residues short of the CDR3 end; the germline J gene provides the rest. Germline V gene sequence: CDR1 KGHSH, CDR2 LQKENI. This CDR3 is 12 amino acids long.

To note about this clone: The DNA ends 3 residues before the CDR3 does, and the rest of the CDR3 is filled in from the germline J gene. This chain joins TRBV14 and TRBJ2-3, with D possibly matching TRBD1 (7 bases). Germline loops: CDR1 SGHDN, CDR2 FVKESK. CDR3 length equals 15 residues. The CDR3 protein is CASSQGTAGSETQYF. Partial CDR3 DNA: TGTGCCAGCAGCCAGGGGACAGCGGGTAGCGAGACG. The full variable domain, its missing parts supplied by reference TRBV14 and TRBJ2-3, is EAGVTQFPSHSVIEKGQTVTLRCDPISGHDNLYWYRRVMGKEIKFLLHFVKESKQDESGMPNNRFLAERTGGTYSTLKVQPAELEDSGVYFCASSQGTAGSETQYFGPGTRLTVL.

In regard to this clone: The read ends 3 residues early relative to the CDR3; the germline J gene fills the gap. This chain uses TRBV19 with TRBJ1-4; 7 nucleotides match TRBD1. The CDR3 runs to 15 residues. Germline V gene lookup returns CDR1 LNHDA and CDR2 SQIVND (reference sequence). The CDR3 loop is CASSIIGQVYSPLFF. The sequenced part of the CDR3 DNA is TGTGCCAGTAGTATTATAGGACAGGTTTATTCACCA.

As regards this clone: With the read ending 3 residues before the CDR3 end, the germline J gene is used to fill in that end. The chain employs TRBV11-2 and TRBJ2-7; D perhaps matches TRBD1 (6 bases). From germline, CDR1 is SGHAT and CDR2 FQNNGV. The CDR3 spans 15 residues. V dropped 5 bases and J dropped 4 bases, with 18 bases sitting between them. The sequenced part of the CDR3 DNA is TGTGCCAGCAGCCCTACCCCAGGGGCGAGGTACGAG. Translated, it gives CASSPTPGARYE. The CDR3 in full is CASSPTPGARYEQYF.

With respect to this clone: The junction shows a germline mismatch at one end, possibly a read error. The sample has other DNA sequences that encode this CDR3 too. The covered CDR3 bases are TGCAGCGGACAGGGACGGGACACG. It codes for CSGQGRDT. The entire CDR3 protein reads CSGQGRDTIYF. The V and J genes are TRBV29-1 and TRBJ1-3, with 7 positions matching TRBD1. The read is 3 residues too short to cover the CDR3 end, so that end is filled in from the germline J gene. The germline V gene encodes CDR1 SQVTM and CDR2 ANQGSEA. The CDR3 contains 11 residues.

As for this clone: Coverage ceases 3 residues before the CDR3 finishes, and the germline J gene fills in the end. J is TRBJ1-4 and V is TRBV20-1, with 11 bases lining up with TRBD1. The germline V gene encodes CDR1 DFQATT and CDR2 SNEGSKA (reference sequence). The CDR3 has 15 residues. Trimming cost V 3 bases and J 8 bases; bases outside gene matches: 8. The sequenced part of the CDR3 DNA is TGCAGTGCTAGGGTTGGACAGGGGGCGCGGGAAAAA. Translating it yields CSARVGQGAREK. The whole CDR3 protein reads CSARVGQGAREKLFF.

For this clone: The CDR3 goes on 3 residues after the read ends, and that part is filled in from the germline J gene. V gene TRBV5-1 combines with J gene TRBJ2-2; D call uncertain. The CDR3 is 12 residues long. In germline, CDR1 is SGHRS, CDR2 YFSETQ. CDR3 sequence reads: CASTNPNEKLFF. The sequenced CDR3 bases are TGCGCCAGCACCAATCCTAATGAAAAG.

On this clone: Coverage ceases 3 residues before the CDR3 finishes, and the germline J gene fills in the end. This chain joins TRBV30 and TRBJ1-2; perhaps TRBD1 as D (6 bases). CDR3 length: 13 residues. Germline-derived CDR1 and CDR2 are GTSNPN and SVGIG (reference sequence). Incomplete CDR3 DNA: TGTGCCTGGAGCCGGACAGACGGTGAGGGC. Translated, it gives CAWSRTDGEG. The full CDR3 is CAWSRTDGEGYTF.

Regarding this clone: From the germline J gene comes the end of the CDR3, since the read stops 3 residues before it. The same CDR3 can be traced to other DNA sequences in this sample. The chain couples TRBV2 to TRBJ1-2; tentatively, D is TRBD1 (5 bases). The CDR3 loop spans 12 amino acids. Germline lookup yields CDR1 SNHLY and CDR2 FYNNEI. V was clipped by 5 bases and J by 7 bases, with 11 bases between them. The sequenced part of the CDR3 DNA is TGTGCCAGCAGTCGGCAGGGAGGTGGC. Protein product: CASSRQGGG. The full CDR3 protein reads CASSRQGGGYTF.

Concerning this clone itself: With the read ending 3 residues before the CDR3 end, the germline J gene is used to fill in that end. The chain is built from TRBV7-6 and TRBJ1-2; a possible D gene is TRBD1 (5 bases). Germline CDR1 reads SGHVS; CDR2 reads FNYEAQ. This CDR3 contains 16 residues. The sequenced part of the CDR3 DNA is TGTGCCAGCAGCTTGCGGACTAGCGGGACCTACAATGAC. It encodes CASSLRTSGTYND. The full CDR3 is CASSLRTSGTYNDYTF. Using reference TRBV7-6 and TRBJ1-2 for the parts outside the CDR3, the full variable domain is GAGVSQSPRYKVTKRGQDVALRCDPISGHVSLYWYRQALGQGPEFLTYFNYEAQQDKSGLPNDRFSAERPEGSISTLTIQRTEQRDSAMYRCASSLRTSGTYNDYTFGSGTRLTVV.

Regarding this clone: The germline gene is not matched at one end of the junction; a read error may be the cause. The read finishes 3 residues shy of the CDR3 end, and the germline J gene is used to complete it. The same CDR3 also results from other DNA sequences found in this sample. This chain connects TRBV18 to TRBJ1-3; D gene unclear. CDR1 and CDR2 from the germline V gene are KGHSH and LQKENI. This CDR3 is 17 amino acids long. CDR3 region: CASSPSLFGQTRNTIYF. CDR3 DNA, as far as it was read: TGTGCCAGCTCACCAAGTTTATTTGGGCAAACGAGAAACACG.

Of note for this clone: The read ends 3 residues shy of where the CDR3 ends; the end is completed using the germline J gene. The rearrangement links TRBV14 to TRBJ2-7, with D perhaps matching TRBD1 (5 bases). Between the trimmed V and J ends, which lost 0 bases and 4 bases, there was a span of 19 bases. CDR1 and CDR2 (germline): SGHDN, FVKESK. The CDR3 is made up of 17 amino acids. CDR3 sequence reads: CASSQENVGLRLYEQYF. Incomplete CDR3 DNA: TGTGCCAGCAGCCAAGAAAATGTGGGGCTACGTCTGTACGAG.

Turning to this clone: At one end the junction does not follow the germline gene, possibly because of a read error. The CDR3 goes on 3 residues after the read ends, and that part is filled in from the germline J gene. This chain connects TRBV6-2 or TRBV6-3 to TRBJ1-1; 8 bases are shared with TRBD1. Germline V lookup: CDR1 MNHEY, CDR2 SVGEGT. This CDR3 region has 11 residues. CDR3 amino acids: CARRGQVRAFF. CDR3 DNA, as far as it was read: TGTGCCCGCAGGGGACAGGTTCGA.

As regards this clone: With the read ending 3 residues before the CDR3 end, the germline J gene is used to fill in that end. Other DNA sequences within the sample encode an identical CDR3. The chain couples TRBV6-1 to TRBJ2-3; TRBD1 aligns across 10 bases. Losses at the gene ends were 3 bases for V and 8 bases for J; bases not matched to a gene: 5. Germline lookup yields CDR1 MNHNS and CDR2 SASEGT. CDR3 length: 14 amino acids. The covered CDR3 bases are TGTGCCAGCAGTGAGGACAGGGGGACGGGTACG. Its protein is CASSEDRGTGT. The entire CDR3 protein is CASSEDRGTGTQYF.

Comments on this clone: Sequencing ends 3 residues short of the CDR3 end; the germline J gene provides the rest. The chain has TRBV29-1 and TRBJ1-2, with D unclear. The CDR3 spans 12 residues. The germline gives CDR1 SQVTM, CDR2 ANQGSEA. The CDR3 spells CSVESPTRGYTF. The CDR3 DNA, read in part, is TGCAGCGTTGAATCCCCGACAAGAGGG. Supplemented by reference TRBV29-1 and TRBJ1-2, the full variable domain reads SAVISQKPSRDICQRGTSLTIQCQVDSQVTMMFWYRQQPGQSLTLIATANQGSEATYESGFVIDKFPISRPNLTFSTLTVSNMSPEDSSIYLCSVESPTRGYTFGSGTRLTVV.

As concerns this clone: From the germline J gene comes the end of the CDR3, since the read stops 3 residues before it. The chain links TRBV12-3 or TRBV12-4 to TRBJ1-2, with 12 bases aligning to TRBD1. This CDR3 contains 15 residues. Partial CDR3 DNA: TGTGCCAGCAGCTCGCGAGGGACAGGGGGCAGGGGC. Translating it yields CASSSRGTGGRG. The entire CDR3 protein is CASSSRGTGGRGYTF.

On this clone itself: From the germline J gene comes the end of the CDR3, since the read stops 3 residues before it. The chain employs TRBV20-1 and TRBJ1-4, with 7 bases fitting TRBD1. The CDR3 contains 14 residues. Per the germline V gene, CDR1 is DFQATT and CDR2 is SNEGSKA (reference sequence). V dropped 5 bases and J dropped 7; count of bases not matched to a gene: 10. The CDR3 loop reads CSAPSPGGSEKLFF. The CDR3 DNA, read in part, is TGCAGTGCTCCTTCACCAGGGGGGTCTGAAAAA.

As regards this clone: Coverage ceases 3 residues before the CDR3 finishes, and the germline J gene fills in the end. This rearrangement joins TRBV7-3 to TRBJ2-4; D is possibly TRBD2 (6 bases). The CDR3 contains 15 residues. The V gene's germline CDR1 is SGHTA and CDR2 FQGTGA. This chain's CDR3 is CASSSVPGETYGQYF. The CDR3 bases that were read are TGTGCCAGCAGCTCCGTCCCGGGGGAAACCTATGGT.

In regard to this clone: The read gets to within 3 residues of the CDR3 end, and the germline J gene fills in the rest. This sequence joins TRBV2 and TRBJ1-5; D call uncertain. This CDR3 comprises 14 residues. Germline CDR1 SNHLY, CDR2 FYNNEI. V was trimmed by 1 base and J by 6 bases, leaving 10 bases between them. CDR3 region: CASSEGMGSQPQHF. The CDR3 bases that were read are TGTGCCAGCAGTGAAGGGATGGGCAGTCAGCCC.

A note on this clone: The read gets to within 3 residues of the CDR3 end, and the germline J gene fills in the rest. The V call is TRBV7-8, the J call TRBJ2-4, with D possibly being TRBD1 (6 bases). CDR1 and CDR2 (germline): SGHVS, FQNEAQ. This CDR3 region has 13 residues. The covered CDR3 bases are TGTGCCAGCAGCCCGGGACACAACTATGGT. Its protein is CASSPGHNYG. In full, the CDR3 reads CASSPGHNYGQYF.

Notes on this clone: The read falls 3 residues short of the CDR3 end, and the missing part is taken from the germline J gene. V usage is TRBV20-1 and J usage is TRBJ1-4; maybe TRBD1 (6 bases). Germline V lookup: CDR1 DFQATT, CDR2 SNEGSKA (reference sequence). CDR3 size: 15 residues. CDR3 sequence: CSASPDRLYNSPLFF. CDR3 DNA, as far as it was read: TGCAGTGCTAGCCCCGACAGGCTCTATAATTCACCA.

Remarks on this clone: The read ends 3 residues before the CDR3 terminus; that terminus is restored from the germline J gene. V usage is TRBV30 and J usage is TRBJ1-2, with 7 bases identical to TRBD1. The CDR3 spans 16 residues. CDR1 and CDR2 from the germline V gene are GTSNPN and SVGIG (reference sequence). CDR3 sequence reads: CAWSLSSFRGHNDYTF. The covered CDR3 bases are TGTGCCTGGAGTCTATCGAGTTTTAGGGGGCACAATGAC.